Listed here are 26 T cell receptor beta chains from one sample, sequenced in a study of spatial heterogeneity in lung cancer (dated by TCRdb to 2018 to 2020). The library was built by means of 5' RACE. The listed sequencing device is NextSeq 500. In-frame beta chains were kept once TCRdb had trimmed the public reads at Q25 with fastp and called clones with MiXCR. For every CDR3 protein sequence, its rows merge into one entry that carries the most common genes and DNA. Within this sample are approximately 90,000 distinct CDR3 sequences, with 7.5% to 10% of them counted one time only. The ten largest clones add up to 6.9% of the sample. Per the publication, the time point label means: sample taken at primary tumor resection. Whole RNA extracted from tumor and nontumor lung tissue, or from cryopreserved PBMC samples, was used for TCR sequencing without cell sorting. The sample consisted of PBMCs, taken at surgery. The receptors were sampled from a male donor with early-stage non-small cell lung cancer.

This clonotype turned up a few times. CDR3 sequence reads: CASSFGGHWGKNIQYF. The CDR3 nucleotides are TGTGCCAGCAGTTTCGGGGGACATTGGGGCAAAAACATTCAGTACTTC. The rearrangement links TRBV27 to TRBJ2-4; the D gene could be TRBD1 or TRBD2 (6 bases each). The germline CDR1 and CDR2 sequences are MNHEY and SMNVEV (reference sequence). Trimming cost V 3 bases and J 3 bases, with 15 bases left between them. This CDR3 comprises 16 residues.

This clonotype was seen a few times. The chain links TRBV29-1 to TRBJ2-7, with D maybe TRBD1 (5 bases). CDR1 and CDR2 from the germline V gene are SQVTM and ANQGSEA. Trimming left V 7 bases short and J 2 bases short, with 12 bases between. This CDR3 contains 12 residues. The CDR3 region is CSGGPGTYEQYF. The CDR3 region has the DNA TGCAGCGGGGGCCCGGGTACCTACGAGCAGTACTTC.

This clonotype was found a few times. CDR3 sequence: CASSHEGSVPGELFF. CDR3 DNA sequence: TGTGCCAGCAGCCATGAAGGTTCGGTCCCCGGGGAGCTGTTTTTT. The chain is built from TRBV3-1 and TRBJ2-2; D not certain. The V gene's germline CDR1 is LGHDT and CDR2 YNNKEL (reference sequence). This CDR3 is built from 15 residues. Deletions cut 3 bases from V and 6 bases from J, with 14 bases between.

The chain combines TRBV7-2 with TRBJ2-5; perhaps TRBD2 as D (7 bases). The CDR3 runs 15 residues. Trimming pared 5 bases from V and 5 bases from J, leaving 18 bases between. Germline CDR1 SGHTA, CDR2 FQGNSA. The CDR3 here is CASSRGYGGRETQYF. The CDR3 region has the DNA TGTGCCAGCAGCCGAGGGTACGGGGGGCGCGAGACCCAGTACTTC. Combining the CDR3 with reference TRBV7-2 and TRBJ2-5 gives the whole variable domain GAGVSQSPSNKVTEKGKDVELRCDPISGHTALYWYRQSLGQGLEFLIYFQGNSAPDKSGLPSDRFSAERTGGSVSTLTIQRTQQEDSAVYLCASSRGYGGRETQYFGPGTRLLVL.

This clonotype was picked up many times. The chain has TRBV28 and TRBJ1-2, with a possible D match to TRBD1 (5 bases). The CDR3 has 14 amino acids. The germline V and J ends were trimmed by 3 bases and 4 bases, with 12 bases remaining between them. CDR1 is MDHEN, CDR2 SYDVKM, per germline. This CDR3 reads CASSFLGEGYGYTF. The CDR3 DNA reads TGTGCCAGCAGTTTCCTAGGGGAGGGCTATGGCTACACCTTC.

J is TRBJ2-7 and V is TRBV6-2 or TRBV6-3, with D perhaps TRBD1 (6 bases). V dropped 4 bases and J dropped 2 bases, with 9 bases sitting between them. Germline CDR1 and CDR2: MNHEY and SVGEGT. The CDR3 is 13 residues long. The CDR3 DNA reads TGTGCCAGCAGTTGGACAGCCGCCTACGAGCAGTACTTC. Translated: CASSWTAAYEQYF.

This chain uses TRBV10-3 with TRBJ2-2; D is unresolved. The germline V and J ends were trimmed by 3 bases and 5 bases, with 13 bases remaining between them. This CDR3 spans 15 amino acids. Germline V gene lookup returns CDR1 ENHRY and CDR2 SYGVKD. The CDR3 DNA reads TGTGCCATCAGTGACAGACACCCCGGGACCGGGGAGCTGTTTTTT. Its protein is CAISDRHPGTGELFF.

This clonotype was seen ten or more times. The CDR3 reads CASSLGGGWGDTQYF. As DNA, the CDR3 is TGTGCCAGCAGCTTAGGCGGGGGCTGGGGAGATACGCAGTATTTT. This sequence joins TRBV7-6 and TRBJ2-3; weak D call: TRBD2 (7 bases). CDR3 length: 15 amino acids. Germline-derived CDR1 and CDR2 are SGHVS and FNYEAQ. The germline V and J ends were trimmed by 1 base and 5 bases, with 13 bases remaining between them.

V usage is TRBV6-2 or TRBV6-3 and J usage is TRBJ1-5; a weak D match, TRBD1 (6 bases). Looked up from germline, CDR1 is MNHEY and CDR2 is SVGEGT. The V gene lost 5 bases and the J gene lost 7 bases, with 15 bases spanning the gap. The CDR3 runs 14 residues. DNA of the CDR3: TGTGCCAGCAGTGAACAGGGCGATTACCAGCCCCAGCATTTT. It yields the protein CASSEQGDYQPQHF.

As regards this clonotype: The junction and the germline gene differ at one end; a read error may be behind it. The chain joins TRBV20-1 to TRBJ1-6, with D unclear. The CDR3 loop spans 14 amino acids. Germline assignment: CDR1 DFQATT and CDR2 SNEGSKA (reference sequence). The CDR3 region is CSVRREIKYSPLHF. The CDR3, as DNA: TGTAGCGTTAGACGGGAAATCAAATATTCACCCCTCCACTTT.

This clonotype was detected ten times or more. This sequence joins TRBV30 and TRBJ1-1; D not resolved. The CDR3 runs 14 residues. Germline CDR1 GTSNPN, CDR2 SVGIG (reference sequence). V was shortened by 0 bases and J by 4 bases, with 12 bases between the two germline ends. CDR3 bases: TGTGCCTGGAGTGTACTAGTCATGAGCACTGAAGCTTTCTTT. It specifies CAWSVLVMSTEAFF.

The chain has TRBV7-3 and TRBJ2-3, with a tentative D call TRBD2 (6 bases). Trimming stripped 4 bases from V and 3 bases from J, with 11 bases between. This CDR3 spans 14 amino acids. Germline V gene data show CDR1 as SGHTA and CDR2 as FQGTGA. The CDR3 reads CASSSAGKTDTQYF. The CDR3, as DNA: TGTGCCAGCAGCTCTGCGGGGAAGACAGATACGCAGTATTTT.

There are a few counts of this clonotype. The chain recombines TRBV25-1 with TRBJ2-4; 9 bases fit TRBD2. The V gene end was trimmed by 3 bases and the J gene end by 4 bases; junction bases not matched to a gene: 13. Germline lookup yields CDR1 MGHDK and CDR2 SYGVNS. The CDR3 runs to 18 residues. The CDR3 DNA sequence: TGTGCCAGCAGTGACCATAGCGGGAGCGGGAACAGGAAAAACATTCAGTACTTC. It specifies CASSDHSGSGNRKNIQYF.

The chain joins TRBV6-6 to TRBJ2-3, with D hard to call. The CDR3 covers 13 residues. Trimming left V 6 bases short and J 1 base short, with 8 bases between. Germline CDR1 MNHNY, CDR2 SVGAGI (reference sequence). The CDR3 loop is CASSRRGTDTQYF. In DNA form, the CDR3 reads TGTGCCAGCAGCCGTCGGGGCACAGATACGCAGTATTTT.

V is TRBV15 and J is TRBJ1-5; 7 nucleotides line up with TRBD1. CDR3 length: 15 residues. The V gene's germline CDR1 is LNHNV and CDR2 YYDKDF (reference sequence). V was clipped by 0 bases and J by 6 bases; unmatched bases: 5. CDR3 in DNA: TGTGCCACCAGCAGAGATGGACAGGTCAGTCAGCCCCAGCATTTT. Residues: CATSRDGQVSQPQHF.

This clonotype was observed a handful of times. The chain is built from TRBV29-1 and TRBJ1-1; 8 bases align to TRBD1. Germline CDR1 reads SQVTM; CDR2 reads ANQGSEA. The CDR3 consists of 13 residues. With 8 bases clipped from V and 1 base from J, the junction kept 6 bases outside the gene matches. CDR3 sequence (DNA): TGCAGCTTACGACAGGGGACGAACACTGAAGCTTTCTTT. Translated: CSLRQGTNTEAFF.

CDR3 DNA: TGCAGCGTTGGGTGGGCTGGGGCCAACGTCCTGACTTTC. It yields the protein CSVGWAGANVLTF. The chain recombines TRBV29-1 with TRBJ2-6; D gene unclear. Deletions cut 4 bases from V and 2 bases from J, with 6 bases between. There are 13 residues in the CDR3. Germline loops: CDR1 SQVTM, CDR2 ANQGSEA.

In this sample, this clonotype turned up a few times. The chain has TRBV6-5 and TRBJ1-1; 10 positions agree with TRBD1. Germline trimming cut 3 bases from V and 3 bases from J; bases unmatched to any gene: 4. The CDR3 has 15 residues. Germline V lookup: CDR1 MNHEY, CDR2 SVGAGI. The CDR3 region has the DNA TGTGCCAGCAGTTATGGGGACAGGGGAGACACTGAAGCTTTCTTT. Translating it yields CASSYGDRGDTEAFF.

This clonotype was seen a few times. The chain uses TRBV7-2 and TRBJ2-3, with D possibly matching TRBD2 (5 bases). The germline V gene encodes CDR1 SGHTA and CDR2 FQGNSA. The V gene lost 5 bases and the J gene lost 2 bases, with 17 bases spanning the gap. The CDR3 has 16 amino acids. CDR3 nucleotides: TGTGCCAGCAGCCTTTCCCAACTAGGATACACAGATACGCAGTATTTT. Protein product: CASSLSQLGYTDTQYF.

Comments on this clonotype: A much larger clone is a single base away; this may be a read error. The chain carries TRBV20-1 and TRBJ1-1, with a possible D match to TRBD1 (5 bases). Germline-derived CDR1 and CDR2 are DFQATT and SNEGSKA (reference sequence). This CDR3 region has 13 residues. CDR3 protein: CSAIRGLNTEVFF. CDR3 coding DNA: TGCAGTGCTATTCGGGGGTTGAACACTGAAGTTTTCTTT.

This clonotype turned up a few times. The J gene is TRBJ2-5, the V gene TRBV6-2 or TRBV6-3; D not resolved. This CDR3 has 11 residues. Germline loops: CDR1 MNHEY, CDR2 SVGEGT. The V gene lost 8 bases and the J gene lost 4 bases, with 8 bases spanning the gap. The DNA for the CDR3 is TGTGCCAGCGAAAGAGCAGAGACCCAGTACTTC. This translates into CASERAETQYF.

Many counts were recorded for this clonotype. The chain employs TRBV28 and TRBJ2-7, with D possibly TRBD1 on 6 matching bases. Trimming cost V 4 bases and J 3 bases, with 16 bases left between them. The germline V gene encodes CDR1 MDHEN and CDR2 SYDVKM. The CDR3 loop spans 15 amino acids. The chain's CDR3 is CASSSTGNRDYEQYF. Written as DNA, the CDR3 is TGTGCCAGCAGTTCCACCGGGAACAGGGACTACGAGCAGTACTTC.

The chain recombines TRBV19 with TRBJ2-1; 11 bases are a match to TRBD2. Germline-derived CDR1 and CDR2 are LNHDA and SQIVND (reference sequence). The CDR3 contains 16 residues. After removal of 3 bases from V and 4 bases from J, the junction contained 5 bases not matched to a gene. CDR3 protein: CASSISSGGAYNEQFF. The DNA of the CDR3 is TGTGCCAGTAGTATCAGTAGCGGGGGGGCTTACAATGAGCAGTTCTTC.

The V and J genes are TRBV28 and TRBJ2-5; TRBD1 aligns across 9 bases. CDR3 length equals 14 residues. Germline V gene lookup returns CDR1 MDHEN and CDR2 SYDVKM. V dropped 3 bases and J dropped 4; count of bases not matched to a gene: 3. The CDR3 region has the DNA TGTGCCAGCAGTTTTTCGGACAGGGGAGAGACCCAGTACTTC. This translates into CASSFSDRGETQYF.

There are a few counts of this clonotype. The V call is TRBV28, the J call TRBJ2-1; D unresolved. This CDR3 contains 13 residues. The V gene's germline CDR1 is MDHEN and CDR2 SYDVKM. V gave up 3 bases and J gave up 9 bases, with 12 bases separating them. CDR3 protein: CASSFRTAPEQFF. DNA for the CDR3: TGTGCCAGCAGTTTCCGGACGGCCCCTGAGCAGTTCTTC.

The CDR3 DNA reads as TGCAGCGTTGCGGGGGGTAACACAGATACGCAGTATTTT. Protein: CSVAGGNTDTQYF. This sequence joins TRBV29-1 and TRBJ2-3; 7 nucleotides agree with TRBD2. This CDR3 region has 13 residues. V lost 4 bases, J lost 2 bases, and 3 bases stayed unmatched. CDR1 and CDR2 from the germline V gene are SQVTM and ANQGSEA.